The 29 T cell receptor beta chains below were found in one sample sequenced in a study of blood T cells in healthy people across ages. PCR was performed a second time for about 7 to 11 cycles using a sample-barcoded 5' primer and a J-beta primer mix. TCRdb used MiXCR to reprocess the 5' RACE reads, holding one entry per CDR3 protein. The sample yields approximately 1,700,000 distinct CDR3 sequences, approximately 40% seen once. Sequenced input: blood. The receptors derive from a human donor in good health.

The V and J genes are TRBV29-1 and TRBJ1-1; possibly TRBD1 for D (5 bases). The V end lost 6 bases, the J end lost 1 base, and 15 bases lay between the germline ends. The CDR3 is made up of 14 amino acids. Germline V gene lookup returns CDR1 SQVTM and CDR2 ANQGSEA. CDR3 loop: CSVMRGFGNTEAFF. In nucleotides, the CDR3 is TGCAGCGTCATGAGGGGTTTCGGGAACACTGAAGCTTTCTTT.

The chain joins TRBV29-1 to TRBJ1-1; D remains ambiguous. The germline V gene encodes CDR1 SQVTM and CDR2 ANQGSEA. The CDR3 covers 13 residues. Trimming shortened V by 4 bases and J by 0 bases, and 9 bases separated the two germline ends. The CDR3 is CSVGRQLNTEAFF. The CDR3 DNA sequence: TGCAGCGTTGGGAGGCAGTTGAACACTGAAGCTTTCTTT.

A word on this clonotype: The junction shows a germline mismatch at one end, possibly a read error. The chain couples TRBV15 to TRBJ1-2; 10 bases are shared with TRBD1. Germline V gives CDR1 LNHNV, CDR2 YYDKDF (reference sequence). CDR3 length: 14 amino acids. CDR3 sequence: CATSGDRGRGGHTF. In nucleotides, the CDR3 is TGTGCCACCAGCGGCGACAGGGGGCGAGGTGGCCACACCTTC.

This clonotype was recorded once. The rearrangement uses TRBV6-2 or TRBV6-3 and TRBJ2-5; perhaps TRBD1 as D (6 bases). This CDR3 is 14 amino acids long. Germline CDR1 MNHEY, CDR2 SVGEGT. Trimming pared 6 bases from V and 0 bases from J, leaving 11 bases between. CDR3 DNA sequence: TGTGCCAGCAGGCTTCAGGGGAACCAAGAGACCCAGTACTTC. Residues: CASRLQGNQETQYF.

There are many counts of this clonotype. The chain employs TRBV29-1 and TRBJ2-5, with a possible D match to TRBD1 (6 bases). Trimming left V 4 bases short and J 2 bases short, with 11 bases between. CDR3 length equals 13 residues. Per the germline V gene, CDR1 is SQVTM and CDR2 is ANQGSEA. CDR3 sequence reads: CSVGGQVQETQYF. Written as DNA, the CDR3 is TGCAGCGTTGGGGGGCAGGTACAAGAGACCCAGTACTTC.

J is TRBJ2-7 and V is TRBV4-2; weak D call: TRBD2 (5 bases). This CDR3 has 17 amino acids. Germline V lookup: CDR1 LGHNA, CDR2 YNFKEQ. V was pared by 0 bases and J by 9 bases, with 24 bases between. The CDR3 protein is CASSQDLRRMGDYGQYF. As DNA, the CDR3 is TGTGCCAGCAGCCAAGATTTAAGGCGTATGGGAGACTATGGGCAGTACTTC.

The J gene is TRBJ2-5, the V gene TRBV20-1; TRBD1 is a possible D gene (6 bases). In germline, CDR1 is DFQATT, CDR2 SNEGSKA (reference sequence). V lost 0 bases and J lost 7, with 15 bases in between. There are 14 residues in the CDR3. The CDR3 reads CSARERWGQWTQYF. The DNA of the CDR3 is TGCAGTGCTAGAGAGCGATGGGGACAATGGACCCAGTACTTC.

This clonotype has a count of ten or more. V is TRBV6-5 and J is TRBJ1-2; D call uncertain. Germline lookup yields CDR1 MNHEY and CDR2 SVGAGI. The V end was cut by 5 bases, the J end by 7 bases, with 11 bases between. The length of the CDR3 is 12 residues. The CDR3 spells CASSPPYLGYTF. The CDR3 region has the DNA TGTGCCAGCAGTCCACCTTATCTTGGCTACACCTTC.

The chain carries TRBV25-1 and TRBJ2-7; D might be TRBD1 or TRBD2, each matching 5 bases. This CDR3 comprises 17 residues. Germline V CDR1 and CDR2: MGHDK, SYGVNS. V was shortened by 0 bases and J by 2 bases, with 17 bases between the two germline ends. CDR3 sequence (DNA): TGTGCCAGCAGTGAATATTATTTCGGGACCGGTACCTACGAGCAGTACTTC. Translated: CASSEYYFGTGTYEQYF.

CDR3 protein: CASTLRAPQDNEQFF. CDR3 bases: TGTGCCAGCACGCTAAGGGCGCCTCAGGACAATGAGCAGTTCTTC. The chain recombines TRBV12-3 or TRBV12-4 with TRBJ2-1; unclear D gene. There are 15 residues in the CDR3. V dropped 7 bases and J dropped 5 bases, with 18 bases sitting between them.

Regarding this clonotype: The germline gene is not matched at one end of the junction; a read error may be the cause. The chain couples TRBV5-1 to TRBJ1-2, with D perhaps matching TRBD1 (6 bases). This CDR3 is 12 amino acids long. CDR1 and CDR2 from the germline V gene are SGHRS and YFSETQ. This chain's CDR3 is CVSGSQGWGYTF. In nucleotides, the CDR3 is TGCGTCAGCGGCTCACAGGGATGGGGCTACACCTTC.

The rearrangement links TRBV29-1 to TRBJ1-2; the D is unclear. The germline CDR1 and CDR2 sequences are SQVTM and ANQGSEA. Between the trimmed V and J ends, which lost 1 base and 2 bases, there was a span of 5 bases. The CDR3 is 12 amino acids. CDR3 sequence: CSVEGSNYGYTF. CDR3 in DNA: TGCAGCGTTGAAGGGTCGAACTATGGCTACACCTTC.

The chain carries TRBV25-1 and TRBJ1-2, with unresolved D. CDR3 length: 13 residues. With 4 bases removed from V and 1 base from J, the gap between germline ends came to 7 bases. In germline, CDR1 is MGHDK, CDR2 SYGVNS. The CDR3: CASSAAVNYGYTF. The CDR3 bases are TGTGCCAGCAGTGCGGCGGTTAACTATGGCTACACCTTC.

This clonotype was seen more than once but under ten times. The chain links TRBV7-9 to TRBJ2-7, with D possibly TRBD1 on 6 matching bases. V was trimmed by 0 bases and J by 3 bases, leaving 18 bases between them. Germline V gene sequence: CDR1 SEHNR, CDR2 FQNEAQ (reference sequence). CDR3 size: 17 residues. CDR3 coding DNA: TGTGCCAGCAGCTTAGCGGGGGCCGACCCTCGTGGCTACGAGCAGTACTTC. It codes for CASSLAGADPRGYEQYF. Full variable domain (outside the CDR3, taken from reference TRBV7-9 and TRBJ2-7): DTGVSQNPRHKITKRGQNVTFRCDPISEHNRLYWYRQTLGQGPEFLTYFQNEAQLEKSRLLSDRFSAERPKGSFSTLEIQRTEQGDSAMYLCASSLAGADPRGYEQYFGPGTRLTVT.

The rearrangement joins TRBV6-5 to TRBJ1-5; possibly TRBD1 for D (5 bases). V shed 6 bases and J shed 0 bases, with 12 bases lying between them. Looked up from germline, CDR1 is MNHEY and CDR2 is SVGAGI. The CDR3 has 15 amino acids. CDR3 amino acids: CASRPAGNSNQPQHF. CDR3 DNA sequence: TGTGCCAGCAGACCGGCAGGGAATAGCAATCAGCCCCAGCATTTT.

This clonotype has only a few counts. This sequence joins TRBV9 and TRBJ1-1, with a possible D match to TRBD1 (5 bases). The ends were cut back, 4 bases at V and 3 bases at J, with 16 bases in the middle. CDR1 is SGDLS and CDR2 is YYNGEE in the germline V gene. CDR3 length equals 15 residues. CDR3 residues: CASSSQGWGDTEAFF. The CDR3 DNA sequence: TGTGCCAGCAGCTCCCAGGGATGGGGGGACACTGAAGCTTTCTTT.

The gene calls are TRBV20-1 and TRBJ1-2; D is unclear. Trimming cost V 2 bases and J 4 bases, with 14 bases left between them. This CDR3 spans 14 amino acids. The germline V gene has CDR1 DFQATT and CDR2 SNEGSKA (reference sequence). CDR3 nucleotide sequence: TGCAGTGCTAGACAAAGGACCTCCACCTATGGCTACACCTTC. It yields the protein CSARQRTSTYGYTF.

This clonotype was detected many times. The CDR3 sequence: CASSQGTVKNIQYF. CDR3 DNA sequence: TGCGCCAGCAGCCAAGGGACAGTTAAAAACATTCAGTACTTC. The chain recombines TRBV4-1 with TRBJ2-4; maybe TRBD1 (6 bases). Germline loops: CDR1 MGHRA, CDR2 YSYEKL. This CDR3 region has 14 residues. Trimming shortened V by 1 base and J by 4 bases, and 8 bases separated the two germline ends.

This clonotype turned up a few times. The chain combines TRBV20-1 with TRBJ1-1; maybe TRBD1 (5 bases). Germline V gene lookup returns CDR1 DFQATT and CDR2 SNEGSKA (reference sequence). The CDR3 sequence is 12 residues long. The DNA for the CDR3 is TGCAGGGGGGGGTACCAGAACACTGAAGCTTTCTTT. It is translated as CRGGYQNTEAFF.

The rearrangement links TRBV29-1 to TRBJ2-1; the D gene could be TRBD1 or TRBD2 (5 bases each). Trimming pared 6 bases from V and 1 base from J, leaving 10 bases between. Germline-derived CDR1 and CDR2 are SQVTM and ANQGSEA. This CDR3 is 13 amino acids long. The CDR3 nucleotides are TGCAGCGTGGGGGAGTTTTCCTACAATGAGCAGTTCTTC. Amino acids: CSVGEFSYNEQFF.

V is TRBV12-3 or TRBV12-4 and J is TRBJ1-1; D unresolved. CDR3 length: 13 amino acids. Trimming took 4 bases from V and 3 from J, leaving 9 bases between them. The CDR3 DNA follows: TGTGCCAGCAGTTCCCGGACGTACACTGAAGCTTTCTTT. Protein: CASSSRTYTEAFF.

The rearrangement joins TRBV28 to TRBJ1-2; no definite D call. The CDR3 loop spans 14 amino acids. V was clipped by 3 bases and J by 0 bases, with 8 bases between them. CDR1 and CDR2 (germline): MDHEN, SYDVKM. The CDR3 coding sequence is TGTGCCAGCAGTTTCAAGGGAGCTAACTATGGCTACACCTTC. It codes for CASSFKGANYGYTF.

This chain joins TRBV9 and TRBJ1-3; D not resolved. CDR1 and CDR2 (germline): SGDLS, YYNGEE. Trimming shortened V by 6 bases and J by 1 base, and 8 bases separated the two germline ends. CDR3 length equals 13 residues. In DNA, the CDR3 is TGTGCCAGCAATGTGGGGTCTGGAAACACCATATATTTT. This gives the protein CASNVGSGNTIYF.

The chain recombines TRBV20-1 with TRBJ2-5, with 9 nucleotides matching TRBD2. Germline-derived CDR1 and CDR2 are DFQATT and SNEGSKA (reference sequence). CDR3 length equals 15 residues. Trimming took 6 bases from V and 2 from J; bases not matched to a gene: 10. The CDR3 DNA is TGCAGTGCGGGGGGTAGCGGGGGAGAACAAGAGACCCAGTACTTC. Encoded protein: CSAGGSGGEQETQYF.

There are a few counts of this clonotype. The chain links TRBV7-8 to TRBJ2-7; unclear D gene. The CDR3 runs 15 residues. V was shortened by 7 bases and J by 0 bases, with 16 bases between the two germline ends. The germline gives CDR1 SGHVS, CDR2 FQNEAQ. The CDR3 reads CASTDVGLYSYEQYF. The CDR3 DNA reads as TGTGCCAGCACCGACGTCGGGCTTTACTCCTACGAGCAGTACTTC.

Comment on this clonotype: The CDR3 end shows no conserved phenylalanine or tryptophan, and so a read error is likely. The chain recombines TRBV11-3 with TRBJ2-7; 7 bases are a match to TRBD1. The ends lost 2 bases at V and 6 bases at J; junction bases unmatched: 7. The germline gives CDR1 SGHNT, CDR2 YENEEA. The CDR3 runs 14 residues. Here the CDR3 reads CASSLSQGNSEQYC. CDR3 bases: TGTGCCAGCAGCTTATCACAGGGGAATAGCGAGCAGTACTGC.

This chain links TRBV6-6 with TRBJ2-2, with D unresolved. Germline V CDR1 and CDR2: MNHNY, SVGAGI (reference sequence). The CDR3 has 16 residues. Trimming shortened V by 3 bases and J by 0 bases, and 11 bases separated the two germline ends. CDR3 coding DNA: TGTGCCAGCAGTTATGCGACACAATCGAACACCGGGGAGCTGTTTTTT. Protein: CASSYATQSNTGELFF.

V and J are TRBV7-2 and TRBJ2-7; 7 bases match TRBD1. The germline CDR1 and CDR2 sequences are SGHTA and FQGNSA. This CDR3 has 14 amino acids. The trim removed 8 bases at V and 3 bases at J, leaving 10 bases unmatched. This CDR3 is CASSPPAGGYEQYF. The DNA for the CDR3 is TGTGCCAGCTCACCACCGGCAGGGGGCTACGAGCAGTACTTC.

The table lists this clonotype with a few counts. The gene calls are TRBV27 and TRBJ1-1; D gene ambiguous. Per germline, CDR1 MNHEY and CDR2 SMNVEV (reference sequence). The CDR3 runs 14 residues. Trimming pared 6 bases from V and 0 bases from J, leaving 11 bases between. The CDR3 bases are TGTGCCAGCAGCACCGGTCCCATGAACACTGAAGCTTTCTTT. It is translated as CASSTGPMNTEAFF.